This section outlines one T cell receptor (beta chain) sequence together with its context. The CDR3 contains 11 residues. V was shortened by 2 bases and J by 7 bases, with 3 bases between the two germline ends. This record belongs to a study of blood T cell repertoires in COVID-19. Turning to the study itself: Italy, Spain and the United States were the sources of the convalescent and acute COVID-19 samples. T cells, B-cell-depleted T cells, or PBMCs provided the cDNA or gDNA that served as material.

Source study methods: Amplifying reference gene primers gave estimates of nucleated cell counts. Here immunoSEQ multiplex PCR was the method, and the copy in TCRdb shows in-frame clones only, minus some. V, J and clone size derive from that table, while D and trimming were established from the DNA sequence. The repertoire includes roughly 32,000 clones, around 75% of them detected once, and approximately 14% sits in the top ten. Sequencing was carried out using peripheral blood. The sequence derives from a man older than 75 with active or convalescent COVID-19. The J gene is TRBJ1-3, the V gene TRBV12-3 or TRBV12-4; D ambiguous. The CDR3 nucleotides are TGTGCCAGCAGTTTAAGCAACACCATATATTTT. Protein: CASSLSNTIYF.